These 15 T cell receptor beta chains originate from one sample sequenced in a study of blood T cell repertoires in COVID-19. Assay used: immunoSEQ multiplex PCR; TCRdb lists only in-frame clones, some missing. The sample lists tens of thousands of clones; around 89% were seen once. The material sequenced was peripheral blood. All receptors derive from a human donor in a cohort sampled during active COVID-19.

V gene TRBV10-3 combines with J gene TRBJ1-1; D uncertain. This CDR3 is 14 amino acids long. Germline-derived CDR1 and CDR2 are ENHRY and SYGVKD. Trimming took 3 bases from V and 11 from J, leaving 19 bases between them. The CDR3 region is CAISEEVSRSKAFF. The CDR3 DNA reads TGTGCCATCAGTGAAGAGGTTAGTAGGTCGAAGGCTTTCTTT.

The V and J genes are TRBV15 and TRBJ2-7; tentative D call: TRBD1 (5 bases). The germline V gene encodes CDR1 LNHNV and CDR2 YYDKDF (reference sequence). The V end was cut by 0 bases, the J end by 2 bases, with 11 bases between. The CDR3 has 15 residues. The CDR3 reads CATSRDRTLTYEQYF. The CDR3 DNA follows: TGTGCCACCAGCAGAGATCGGACACTGACCTACGAGCAGTACTTC.

The rearrangement links TRBV19 to TRBJ2-1; TRBD2 might be the D (6 bases). V gave up 5 bases and J gave up 0 bases, with 11 bases separating them. Germline lookup yields CDR1 LNHDA and CDR2 SQIVND (reference sequence). CDR3 length equals 15 residues. The CDR3: CASSWEASSYNEQFF. The CDR3 DNA reads as TGTGCCAGTAGTTGGGAGGCGAGCTCCTACAATGAGCAGTTCTTC.

The rearrangement links TRBV5-6 to TRBJ1-2; D is perhaps TRBD1 (5 bases). V was pared by 4 bases and J by 6 bases, with 13 bases between. The germline CDR1 and CDR2 sequences are SGHDT and YYEEEE. The CDR3 totals 13 residues. CDR3: CASSRATGDGYTF. The CDR3 DNA is TGTGCCAGCAGCCGAGCTACAGGAGATGGCTACACCTTC.

The chain joins TRBV25-1 to TRBJ2-7; tentatively, D is TRBD2 (5 bases). Germline assignment: CDR1 MGHDK and CDR2 SYGVNS. Trimming shortened V by 2 bases and J by 4 bases, and 18 bases separated the two germline ends. CDR3 size: 16 residues. CDR3 protein: CASSESPAAEAYEQYF. The CDR3 DNA is TGTGCCAGCAGTGAAAGCCCAGCGGCGGAGGCTTACGAGCAGTACTTC.

This chain connects TRBV6-5 to TRBJ1-1; 10 positions agree with TRBD1. The germline V gene has CDR1 MNHEY and CDR2 SVGAGI. The CDR3 extends over 15 amino acids. With 7 bases clipped from V and 4 bases from J, the junction kept 9 bases outside the gene matches. The CDR3 protein is CASIGLGTGATEAFF. CDR3 bases: TGTGCCAGCATTGGTCTTGGGACAGGGGCCACTGAAGCTTTCTTT.

The rearrangement uses TRBV28 and TRBJ2-2; 7 bases line up with TRBD2. After removal of 7 bases from V and 0 bases from J, the junction contained 5 bases not matched to a gene. The CDR3 is 15 amino acids. Per germline, CDR1 MDHEN and CDR2 SYDVKM. The DNA of the CDR3 is TGTGCCAGCAATCCGGCGGGAGCGAACACCGGGGAGCTGTTTTTT. This translates into CASNPAGANTGELFF.

This chain joins TRBV9 and TRBJ2-5; 7 bases match TRBD1. The CDR3 covers 17 residues. CDR1 SGDLS and CDR2 YYNGEE come from the germline V gene. The junction had 16 bases not matched to a gene; V was cut back by 6 bases and J by 2 bases. The CDR3 DNA follows: TGTGCCAGCACCCACCAAGGGGGAGACAGGGATCAAGAGACCCAGTACTTC. As protein: CASTHQGGDRDQETQYF. Complete variable domain (other parts from reference TRBV9 and TRBJ2-5): DSGVTQTPKHLITATGQRVTLRCSPRSGDLSVYWYQQSLDQGLQFLIQYYNGEERAKGNILERFSAQQFPDLHSELNLSSLELGDSALYFCASTHQGGDRDQETQYFGPGTRLLVL.

V is TRBV9 and J is TRBJ2-1; tentative D call: TRBD2 (6 bases). Germline CDR1 and CDR2: SGDLS and YYNGEE. V was shortened by 3 bases and J by 1 base, with 8 bases between the two germline ends. The CDR3 is 14 amino acids. CDR3 protein: CASSEGGSYNEQFF. The CDR3 DNA follows: TGTGCCAGCAGCGAGGGAGGTTCCTACAATGAGCAGTTCTTC. The whole variable domain, remainder taken from reference TRBV9 and TRBJ2-1, is DSGVTQTPKHLITATGQRVTLRCSPRSGDLSVYWYQQSLDQGLQFLIQYYNGEERAKGNILERFSAQQFPDLHSELNLSSLELGDSALYFCASSEGGSYNEQFFGPGTRLTVL.

The CDR3 region is CASKAQGRQPQHF. In DNA, the CDR3 is TGTGCCAGCAAGGCACAGGGAAGGCAGCCCCAGCATTTT. This chain connects TRBV6-5 to TRBJ1-5, with TRBD1 as a possible D gene (6 bases). Germline V lookup: CDR1 MNHEY, CDR2 SVGAGI. The CDR3 spans 13 residues. V dropped 7 bases and J dropped 7 bases, with 14 bases sitting between them.

The chain uses TRBV20-1 and TRBJ2-7; TRBD2 matches 9 bases. V trimming: 3 bases; J trimming: 5 bases; junction bases outside the gene matches: 8. CDR1 and CDR2 from the germline V gene are DFQATT and SNEGSKA (reference sequence). There are 14 residues in the CDR3. In DNA form, the CDR3 reads TGCAGTGCTAGTAGCGGGAGAAGCTCGAACGAGCAGTACTTC. Its translation is CSASSGRSSNEQYF.

The chain combines TRBV14 with TRBJ2-1, with D hard to call. V shed 4 bases and J shed 4 bases, with 11 bases lying between them. CDR3 length: 14 residues. Germline V gives CDR1 SGHDN, CDR2 FVKESK. The CDR3 sequence is CASSPHIGYNEQFF. CDR3 DNA: TGTGCCAGCAGCCCCCATATCGGTTACAATGAGCAGTTCTTC.

The chain couples TRBV19 to TRBJ2-7, with a weak D call TRBD1 (5 bases). V lost 3 bases to trimming and J lost 3 bases, with 12 bases between them. From germline, CDR1 is LNHDA and CDR2 SQIVND (reference sequence). CDR3 length: 14 residues. Written as DNA, the CDR3 is TGTGCCAGTAGTATTTACCAGGGCTTCTACGAGCAGTACTTC. As protein: CASSIYQGFYEQYF.

This chain uses TRBV7-8 with TRBJ1-1; 9 positions agree with TRBD1. The CDR3 runs to 14 residues. With V trimmed by 5 bases and J by 3 bases, 4 bases remained unmatched. From germline, CDR1 is SGHVS and CDR2 FQNEAQ. The DNA of the CDR3 is TGTGCCAGCAGCCACCGGGACAGGGACACTGAAGCTTTCTTT. It translates to CASSHRDRDTEAFF. The whole variable domain, remainder taken from reference TRBV7-8 and TRBJ1-1, is GAGVSQSPRYKVAKRGQDVALRCDPISGHVSLFWYQQALGQGPEFLTYFQNEAQLDKSGLPSDRFFAERPEGSVSTLKIQRTQQEDSAVYLCASSHRDRDTEAFFGQGTRLTVV.

The rearrangement links TRBV6-6 to TRBJ1-1; D gene unclear. Between the trimmed V and J ends, which lost 2 bases and 0 bases, there was a span of 13 bases. From germline, CDR1 is MNHNY and CDR2 SVGAGI (reference sequence). The CDR3 spans 16 residues. The chain's CDR3 is CASSYEPGVLNTEAFF. The CDR3 nucleotides read TGTGCCAGCAGTTACGAACCGGGTGTGTTGAACACTGAAGCTTTCTTT.